The 4 T cell receptor beta chains reported below all come from one sample, sequenced in a study of T cells in tumors after PD-1 blockade. The assay was immunoSEQ multiplex PCR, and TCRdb's table has in-frame clones only and misses some. Counted here are around 35,000 clones, around 72% occurring once; the ten biggest clones make up roughly 37%. The sequencing here drew on PBMCs, taken after anti-PD-1 treatment. These receptors all come from a human donor with basal cell carcinoma.

This chain links TRBV5-1 with TRBJ2-7, with no clear D. V lost 4 bases and J 8 bases, leaving 19 bases between the germline ends. This CDR3 comprises 14 residues. Germline CDR1 and CDR2: SGHRS and YFSETQ. The CDR3 region is CASSPTPFYEKQYF. In nucleotides, the CDR3 is TGCGCCAGCAGCCCTACACCTTTCTACGAGAAGCAGTACTTC.

CDR3 nucleotide sequence: TGTGCCAGCAGCGTTACAGGGGGGGCTGGAAACACCATATATTTT. It is translated as CASSVTGGAGNTIYF. The chain links TRBV9 to TRBJ1-3; TRBD1 agrees at 8 bases. The germline CDR1 and CDR2 sequences are SGDLS and YYNGEE. Trimming at V came to 2 bases and at J to 2 bases, leaving 3 bases not matched to a gene. The CDR3 extends over 15 amino acids.

V gene TRBV7-8 combines with J gene TRBJ1-2, with D possibly being TRBD1 (5 bases). The CDR3 loop spans 13 amino acids. Germline CDR1 reads SGHVS; CDR2 reads FQNEAQ. V gave up 1 base and J gave up 5 bases, with 8 bases separating them. CDR3 nucleotide sequence: TGTGCCAGCAGCTTAGGCCCAGGGTATGGCTACACCTTC. Translated, it gives CASSLGPGYGYTF.

Only a few counts were recorded for this clone. The chain is built from TRBV5-1 and TRBJ1-2, with D possibly being TRBD1 (5 bases). This CDR3 is 13 amino acids long. The V end lost 0 bases, the J end lost 4 bases, and 7 bases lay between the germline ends. The germline gives CDR1 SGHRS, CDR2 YFSETQ. This CDR3 is CASSLAGSYGYTF. CDR3 nucleotides: TGCGCCAGCAGCTTGGCAGGGAGCTATGGCTACACCTTC. Full variable domain (remainder filled in from reference TRBV5-1 and TRBJ1-2): KAGVTQTPRYLIKTRGQQVTLSCSPISGHRSVSWYQQTPGQGLQFLFEYFSETQRNKGNFPGRFSGRQFSNSRSEMNVSTLELGDSALYLCASSLAGSYGYTFGSGTRLTVV.